This T cell receptor beta chain came from a study of CD4 and CD8 cells across lung adenocarcinoma regions. On this clonotype: Germline and junction disagree at one end, which may indicate a read error.

Each CDR3 protein gets one entry after TCRdb re-called the PCR reads with MiXCR. Of about 12,000 distinct CDR3 sequences listed, 40% to 50% are singletons. This CDR3 has 12 residues. Germline CDR1 reads SSHAT; CDR2 reads FNYEAQ (reference sequence). Localized lung adenocarcinoma, a non-small cell lung cancer, affected the donors. This clonotype was obtained from a male donor with lung adenocarcinoma. The CD4 and CD8 labels of this study may be unreliable. The sample was CD8+ T cells from the margin of a lung tumor. V usage is TRBV7-7 and J usage is TRBJ2-2; the match to TRBD1 covers 7 bases. The CDR3 spells CASSTGAGELFF. CDR3 sequence (DNA): TGTGCTAGCAGCACAGGGGCCGGGGAGCTGTTTTTT.